One and the same sample provided the 20 T cell receptor beta chains below, sequenced in a study of blood T cell repertoires in COVID-19. Clones were read by immunoSEQ multiplex PCR, and TCRdb kept only the in-frame ones, dropping some. Counted here are more than 65,000 clones, roughly 80% occurring once; the ten biggest clones make up 8.5% to 10%. The sample comprised peripheral blood. The receptor set was obtained from a woman of 80 years or more with acute or convalescent COVID-19.

In this sample, this clone turned up a few times. The chain carries TRBV6-5 and TRBJ1-6; possibly TRBD1 for D (5 bases). CDR3 size: 13 residues. The V gene's germline CDR1 is MNHEY and CDR2 SVGAGI. Between the trimmed V and J ends, which lost 8 bases and 7 bases, there was a span of 12 bases. The DNA of the CDR3 is TGTGCCAGCGCGGGGACTGCGAATTCACCCCTCCACTTT. It is translated as CASAGTANSPLHF.

The CDR3 protein is CASSRRQALNTEAFF. Written as DNA, the CDR3 is TGTGCCAGCAGTCGCAGACAGGCTTTGAACACTGAAGCTTTCTTT. The V gene is TRBV28, the J gene TRBJ1-1, with D possibly TRBD1 on 6 matching bases. This CDR3 contains 15 residues. Trimming stripped 5 bases from V and 0 bases from J, with 13 bases between. In germline, CDR1 is MDHEN, CDR2 SYDVKM.

The genes are TRBV15 and TRBJ1-4; D ambiguous. CDR3 size: 15 residues. Germline CDR1 LNHNV, CDR2 YYDKDF (reference sequence). V gave up 5 bases and J gave up 1 base, with 11 bases separating them. The DNA of the CDR3 is TGTGCCACCAGCCCGGGGAGGATAACTAATGAAAAACTGTTTTTT. Amino acids: CATSPGRITNEKLFF.

The rearrangement links TRBV20-1 to TRBJ2-7; D perhaps matches TRBD2 (6 bases). The CDR3 contains 14 residues. The germline V gene has CDR1 DFQATT and CDR2 SNEGSKA (reference sequence). The ends were cut back, 3 bases at V and 4 bases at J, with 16 bases in the middle. CDR3 sequence: CSASRWGSGYEQYF. CDR3 bases: TGCAGTGCTAGTAGGTGGGGAAGCGGGTACGAGCAGTACTTC.

The rearrangement joins TRBV12-3 or TRBV12-4 to TRBJ1-5; D remains unclear. CDR3 length: 13 amino acids. Trimming cost V 5 bases and J 5 bases, with 10 bases left between them. The CDR3 coding sequence is TGTGCCAGCAGTCCCGGGGAATATCAGCCCCAGCATTTT. Translating it yields CASSPGEYQPQHF.

J is TRBJ2-7 and V is TRBV3-1 (or the pseudogene TRBV3-2), with TRBD1 matching 7 bases. Germline V gives CDR1 LGHDT, CDR2 YNNKEL (reference sequence). The CDR3 is 19 amino acids. V dropped 1 base and J dropped 0; count of bases not matched to a gene: 15. Here the CDR3 DNA reads TGTGCCAGCAGCCAAGTTATTCTAACCGGGACAGCATTCTCCTACGAGCAGTACTTC. This codes for CASSQVILTGTAFSYEQYF.

V usage is TRBV6-5 and J usage is TRBJ1-3; 7 positions agree with TRBD1. Per the germline V gene, CDR1 is MNHEY and CDR2 is SVGAGI. The CDR3 loop spans 11 amino acids. The ends lost 6 bases at V and 12 bases at J; junction bases unmatched: 5. The CDR3 bases are TGTGCCAGCAGAGTGGGACAGCGCATATATTTT. Translation gives CASRVGQRIYF.

The chain recombines TRBV7-8 with TRBJ2-7; the match to TRBD1 covers 7 bases. V lost 5 bases and J lost 6; bases outside the gene matches: 10. The CDR3 spans 14 residues. The germline gives CDR1 SGHVS, CDR2 FQNEAQ. The CDR3 region is CASSATTGASEQYF. The CDR3 DNA reads TGTGCCAGCAGCGCCACAACAGGGGCCAGCGAGCAGTACTTC.

The J gene is TRBJ1-1, the V gene TRBV9, with D perhaps TRBD1 (6 bases). Germline lookup yields CDR1 SGDLS and CDR2 YYNGEE. V dropped 5 bases and J dropped 3 bases, with 11 bases sitting between them. There are 13 residues in the CDR3. CDR3 residues: CASSGGAHTEAFF. The CDR3, as DNA: TGTGCCAGCAGTGGGGGGGCACACACTGAAGCTTTCTTT.

The rearrangement joins TRBV5-1 to TRBJ2-1, with 8 nucleotides matching TRBD2. The CDR3 runs 14 residues. The V gene's germline CDR1 is SGHRS and CDR2 YFSETQ. V shed 4 bases, J shed 2 bases, and the junction held 2 bases outside the gene matches. The CDR3 DNA sequence: TGCGCCAGCAGCGCGGGACTAGCCTACAATGAGCAGTTCTTC. Translating it yields CASSAGLAYNEQFF.

The chain combines TRBV5-1 with TRBJ2-1; TRBD1 matches 7 bases. V shed 4 bases, J shed 2 bases, and the junction held 3 bases outside the gene matches. The CDR3 sequence is 14 residues long. Germline V gene lookup returns CDR1 SGHRS and CDR2 YFSETQ. CDR3 loop: CASSEGTAYNEQFF. CDR3 DNA sequence: TGCGCCAGCAGCGAAGGGACAGCCTACAATGAGCAGTTCTTC.

In its sample, this clone was seen a few times. The chain combines TRBV2 with TRBJ2-7; 8 nucleotides match TRBD1. V dropped 9 bases and J dropped 5; count of bases not matched to a gene: 12. The germline V gene has CDR1 SNHLY and CDR2 FYNNEI. The CDR3 consists of 14 residues. The CDR3 DNA reads TGTGCCAGTTCGCCGACAGGGGTTAGTCACGAGCAGTACTTC. As protein: CASSPTGVSHEQYF.

The V and J genes are TRBV3-1 (or the pseudogene TRBV3-2) and TRBJ2-3, with D perhaps TRBD2 (5 bases). The V end lost 4 bases, the J end lost 7 bases, and 12 bases lay between the germline ends. The germline V gene encodes CDR1 LGHDT and CDR2 YNNKEL (reference sequence). The CDR3 is 13 residues long. Here the CDR3 reads CASSPGWTHTQYF. The CDR3 DNA follows: TGTGCCAGCAGCCCAGGATGGACTCATACGCAGTATTTT.

The chain has TRBV18 and TRBJ1-4; 11 positions match TRBD1. The V and J ends lost 2 bases and 6 bases, in that order; junction bases with no gene match: 2. This CDR3 region has 15 residues. Germline V gene data show CDR1 as KGHSH and CDR2 as LQKENI. The CDR3 region has the DNA TGTGCCAGCTCACCAGGACAGGGGGCCGATGAAAAACTGTTTTTT. Translating it yields CASSPGQGADEKLFF.

This chain links TRBV7-9 with TRBJ1-6; weak D call: TRBD1 (5 bases). V lost 1 base and J lost 6, with 10 bases in between. The germline gives CDR1 SEHNR, CDR2 FQNEAQ (reference sequence). This CDR3 spans 15 amino acids. The CDR3 here is CASSLDGRANSPLHF. The CDR3 DNA reads TGTGCCAGCAGCTTAGACGGCAGGGCTAATTCACCCCTCCACTTT.

This clone was counted a few times. The rearrangement joins TRBV25-1 to TRBJ1-2; D unclear. This CDR3 has 12 amino acids. CDR1 and CDR2 from the germline V gene are MGHDK and SYGVNS. Trimming removed 4 bases at V and 5 bases at J, with 8 bases between. The CDR3 region has the DNA TGTGCCAGCAGTGGGACTGAGTATGGCTACACCTTC. It specifies CASSGTEYGYTF.

V usage is TRBV1 and J usage is TRBJ2-7; the D call of TRBD1 is as the table states it, not checked on the DNA. TRBV1 is recorded as a pseudogene. The CDR3 extends over 16 amino acids. The CDR3 spells CTSSKGKGGKTYEQYF. The DNA of the CDR3 is TGCACCAGCAGCAAAGGAAAAGGGGGAAAGACCTACGAGCAGTACTTC.

The J gene is TRBJ2-3, the V gene TRBV6-5; 12 bases are a match to TRBD2. This CDR3 region has 14 residues. V lost 6 bases to trimming and J lost 7 bases; unmatched junction nucleotides: 5. Germline loops: CDR1 MNHEY, CDR2 SVGAGI. For the CDR3, the DNA is TGTGCCAGCAGCCGGACTAGCGGGGACTATACGCAGTATTTT. It translates to CASSRTSGDYTQYF.

The gene calls are TRBV11-2 and TRBJ2-1, with D possibly TRBD1 on 5 matching bases. In germline, CDR1 is SGHAT, CDR2 FQNNGV. V lost 5 bases and J 4 bases, leaving 27 bases between the germline ends. CDR3 size: 19 residues. The DNA for the CDR3 is TGTGCCAGCAGCGCATCTCTCATTGTGGCAGGGAATCGATACAATGAGCAGTTCTTC. Residues: CASSASLIVAGNRYNEQFF.

This chain connects TRBV15 to TRBJ1-5, with TRBD1 as a possible D gene (6 bases). V was cut by 0 bases and J by 5 bases, with 11 bases left in between. The germline gives CDR1 LNHNV, CDR2 YYDKDF (reference sequence). The CDR3 has 15 residues. The CDR3 DNA follows: TGTGCCACCAGCAGAGAAGGGGGTAGGGATCAGCCCCAGCATTTT. Amino acids: CATSREGGRDQPQHF.